Listed below are T cell receptor beta chains from one sample, sequenced in a study of shared clonotypes between healthy human individuals. Method: immunoSEQ multiplex PCR; TCRdb's copy keeps in-frame clones and lacks some. This sample has about 1.4 million clones, with 96% found just once. Sequencing was performed on naive CD4+ T cells sorted from blood. The receptor source for this set is a man younger than 45 in good health. Both conserved end residues are part of each CDR3. D genes are given only for firm matches. Clone size appears in some rows only: once, few, many, or a class for an expanded clone.

>.|TRBJ2-7|.|TRBV28
CASSSTAYEQYF
TGTGCCAGCAGTTCGACAGCCTACGAGCAGTACTTC
>.|TRBJ2-5|TRBD2|TRBV18
CASSPLPPGTSVVEETQYF
TGTGCCAGCTCACCCTTACCCCCCGGGACTAGCGTTGTCGAAGAGACCCAGTACTTC
>.|TRBJ2-5|.|TRBV2
CASVRGAQETQYF
TGTGCCAGCGTCAGGGGTGCTCAAGAGACCCAGTACTTC
>.|TRBJ2-7|TRBD1|TRBV5-6
CASRMTGQGLNEQYF
TGTGCCAGCAGGATGACGGGACAGGGGCTAAACGAGCAGTACTTC
>.|TRBJ2-1|TRBD2|TRBV30
CAWSPRTSGGWVEQFF
TGTGCCTGGAGTCCCCGGACTAGCGGGGGCTGGGTTGAGCAGTTCTTC
>.|TRBJ1-1|.|TRBV7-3
CASSQMNTEAFF
TGTGCCAGCAGCCAGATGAACACTGAAGCTTTCTTT
>.|TRBJ2-2|.|TRBV18
CASSAIAELSTGELFF
TGTGCCAGCTCAGCAATTGCGGAACTCTCTACCGGGGAGCTGTTTTTT
>once|TRBJ2-1|.|TRBV28
CASTLGPFRKVYNEQFF
TGTGCCAGCACCCTAGGCCCTTTCCGGAAGGTCTACAATGAGCAGTTCTTC
>.|TRBJ1-5|.|TRBV6-1
CASSQFPPGNQPQHF
TGTGCCAGCAGTCAATTTCCGCCGGGCAATCAGCCCCAGCATTTT
>once|TRBJ2-1|.|TRBV7-6
CASSSLGAMASSYNEQFF
TGTGCCAGCAGCTCGCTAGGGGCGATGGCAAGCTCCTACAATGAGCAGTTCTTC
>.|TRBJ1-1|.|TRBV7-9
CASSFSGVNTEAFF
TGTGCCAGCAGTTTTTCAGGGGTGAACACTGAAGCTTTCTTT
>.|TRBJ2-3|TRBD1|TRBV18
CASSPRIRTGYASSTDTQYF
TGTGCCAGCTCACCACGGATTCGGACAGGCTACGCGAGTAGCACAGATACGCAGTATTTT
>.|TRBJ2-3|.|TRBV5-4
CASRPAVSTDTQYF
TGTGCCAGCAGGCCAGCGGTTAGCACAGATACGCAGTATTTT
>.|TRBJ1-1|TRBD1|TRBV10-3
CAISESPDRVPVTEAFF
TGTGCCATCAGTGAGTCTCCGGACAGGGTTCCGGTGACTGAAGCTTTCTTT
>.|TRBJ2-7|.|TRBV28
CASSTGADEQYF
TGTGCCAGCAGTACCGGGGCTGACGAGCAGTACTTC
>.|TRBJ2-7|.|TRBV30
CAWSVSRHEQYF
TGTGCCTGGAGTGTATCTCGGCACGAGCAGTACTTC
>.|TRBJ2-1|.|TRBV7-2
CASSQAGRGSYNEQFF
TGTGCCAGCAGCCAAGCGGGCAGGGGCTCCTACAATGAGCAGTTCTTC
>.|TRBJ1-5|TRBD1|TRBV18
CASSPARGLQPQHF
TGTGCCAGCTCACCCGCCAGGGGGTTGCAGCCCCAGCATTTT
>.|TRBJ2-5|TRBD2|TRBV14
CASSQPSGRDETQYF
TGTGCCAGCAGCCAACCTAGCGGGAGGGACGAGACCCAGTACTTC
>.|TRBJ2-1|TRBD2|TRBV10-3
CAISVPLGLAGGGSYNEQFF
TGTGCCATCAGTGTTCCATTAGGACTAGCGGGAGGTGGGTCCTACAATGAGCAGTTCTTC
>.|TRBJ1-1|.|TRBV7-9
CASSLGIETYTEAFF
TGTGCCAGCAGCTTAGGTATAGAAACATACACTGAAGCTTTCTTT
>.|TRBJ1-4|TRBD1|TRBV5-4
CASSLTGTGPEKLFF
TGTGCCAGCAGCCTGACCGGGACAGGGCCCGAAAAACTGTTTTTT
>.|TRBJ1-4|.|TRBV6-5
CASSFDLGATNEKLFF
TGTGCCAGCAGTTTTGACCTGGGAGCAACTAATGAAAAACTGTTTTTT
>.|TRBJ2-7|TRBD2|TRBV11-2
CASSRLAGGAEQYF
TGTGCCAGCAGTCGACTAGCGGGAGGGGCCGAGCAGTACTTC
>once|TRBJ1-2|.|TRBV28
CASSLSTGFNYGYTF
TGTGCCAGCAGTCTAAGCACAGGGTTTAACTATGGCTACACCTTC
>.|TRBJ2-1|.|TRBV4-2
CASSQELTLSRADEQFF
TGTGCCAGCAGCCAAGAATTGACCCTGAGTCGAGCTGATGAGCAGTTCTTC
>.|TRBJ1-5|.|TRBV28
CASIPTGRSGQPQHF
TGTGCCAGCATTCCCACGGGACGGTCGGGTCAGCCCCAGCATTTT
>.|TRBJ1-4|.|TRBV9
CASSVAALNEKLFF
TGTGCCAGCAGCGTTGCAGCCCTCAATGAAAAACTGTTTTTT
>.|TRBJ1-5|TRBD1|TRBV5-1
CASSLGQGAPEHF
TGCGCCAGCAGCTTGGGACAGGGGGCCCCCGAGCATTTT
>once|TRBJ2-7|.|TRBV15
CATSRDRSYEQYF
TGTGCCACCAGCAGAGATCGGAGCTACGAGCAGTACTTC
>.|TRBJ2-3|TRBD2|TRBV29-1
CSCTGTSQYTQYF
TGCAGCTGTACCGGGACTAGCCAATATACGCAGTATTTT
>.|TRBJ2-1|TRBD2|TRBV28
CASSFSGLAGVREQFF
TGTGCCAGCAGTTTCTCGGGACTAGCGGGAGTACGGGAGCAGTTCTTC
>.|TRBJ1-1|.|TRBV6-4
CASSDPGANTEAFF
TGTGCCAGCAGTGACCCCGGGGCAAACACTGAAGCTTTCTTT
>.|TRBJ2-6|TRBD2|TRBV28
CASSFGGSGANVLTF
TGTGCCAGCAGTTTCGGGGGGTCTGGGGCCAACGTCCTGACTTTC
>once|TRBJ2-2|.|TRBV15
CATSRDTIGRRTGELFF
TGTGCCACCAGCAGAGATACCATCGGGAGAAGGACCGGGGAGCTGTTTTTT
>.|TRBJ1-2|.|TRBV9
CASSSGGRQKANYGYTF
TGTGCCAGCAGCAGCGGGGGACGGCAGAAAGCTAACTATGGCTACACCTTC
>.|TRBJ2-5|TRBD2|TRBV11-2
CASSNGLAGETQYF
TGTGCCAGCAGCAACGGACTAGCGGGAGAGACCCAGTACTTC
>.|TRBJ1-2|.|TRBV5-1
CASSLEGSRGYTF
TGCGCCAGCAGCTTGGAGGGGTCCCGTGGCTACACCTTC
>.|TRBJ2-3|TRBD2|TRBV9
CASSAQLAGPTDTQYF
TGTGCCAGCAGCGCCCAACTAGCGGGACCCACAGATACGCAGTATTTT
>.|TRBJ1-5|TRBD1|TRBV6-1
CATRGVGGNQPQHF
TGTGCCACCAGGGGGGTGGGAGGCAATCAGCCCCAGCATTTT
>.|TRBJ2-1|TRBD2|TRBV28
CASSLDPSGSKSYNEQFF
TGTGCCAGCAGTTTAGACCCTAGCGGGAGCAAGTCCTACAATGAGCAGTTCTTC
>.|TRBJ2-3|TRBD2|TRBV5-1
CASSLGLAGGSSTDTQYF
TGCGCCAGCAGCTTGGGGCTAGCGGGAGGATCTAGCACAGATACGCAGTATTTT